This passage covers 32 T cell receptor beta chains from one sample sequenced in a study of CD8 T cells in ankylosing spondylitis. Study-level findings and limits: Apparently characteristic of ankylosing spondylitis blood was a TCR beta motif (about eight highly homologous variants).

Their specific antigens are unknown. TCRdb reanalysed the 5' RACE reads using MiXCR and keeps one entry per CDR3 protein. The repertoire consists of about 330,000 distinct CDR3 sequences, with around 7.6% occurring once and the leading ten covering 13% to 15%. The material sequenced was blood, either unsorted or a sorted T cell fraction (not recorded which). The origin of the receptors is a male donor with ankylosing spondylitis.

This clonotype was seen more than once but under ten times. The chain has TRBV4-3 and TRBJ2-2; D call uncertain. The V end was cut by 0 bases, the J end by 5 bases, with 10 bases between. The CDR3 consists of 15 residues. Germline V lookup: CDR1 LGHNA, CDR2 YSLEER. The CDR3 loop is CASSQDLGETGELFF. In nucleotides, the CDR3 is TGCGCCAGCAGCCAAGATCTTGGGGAAACCGGGGAGCTGTTTTTT.

V is TRBV5-1 and J is TRBJ2-7, with 10 bases matching TRBD2. The CDR3 spans 15 residues. The ends lost 4 bases at V and 5 bases at J; junction bases unmatched: 9. CDR1 is SGHRS and CDR2 is YFSETQ in the germline V gene. As DNA, the CDR3 is TGCGCCAGCAGCGGAACTAGCGGGAACCCCCACGAGCAGTACTTC. It translates to CASSGTSGNPHEQYF.

This clonotype was seen a few times. The rearrangement links TRBV11-3 to TRBJ2-7; 10 nucleotides line up with TRBD1. The germline gives CDR1 SGHNT, CDR2 YENEEA. Losses at the gene ends were 5 bases for V and 7 bases for J; bases not matched to a gene: 8. This CDR3 has 14 residues. As DNA, the CDR3 is TGTGCCAGCAGCCGCCGACAGGGGGCTATGGAGCAGTACTTC. Its translation is CASSRRQGAMEQYF.

The chain links TRBV2 to TRBJ2-3, with D possibly matching TRBD1 (6 bases). The germline V gene has CDR1 SNHLY and CDR2 FYNNEI. The germline V and J ends were trimmed by 2 bases and 4 bases, with 19 bases remaining between them. CDR3 length: 17 amino acids. Here the CDR3 DNA reads TGTGCCAGCAGTGAATCGGGGTGGGGCTCAGGGGCAGATACGCAGTATTTT. This gives the protein CASSESGWGSGADTQYF.

The chain employs TRBV20-1 and TRBJ2-3, with TRBD2 as a possible D gene (5 bases). V dropped 3 bases and J dropped 0 bases, with 10 bases sitting between them. The V gene's germline CDR1 is DFQATT and CDR2 SNEGSKA (reference sequence). The CDR3 loop spans 14 amino acids. CDR3 in amino acids: CSASSDTSTDTQYF. The CDR3 DNA is TGCAGTGCTAGTAGCGACACTAGCACAGATACGCAGTATTTT.

The rearrangement uses TRBV5-1 and TRBJ2-6; D remains ambiguous. The CDR3 sequence is 15 residues long. Looked up from germline, CDR1 is SGHRS and CDR2 is YFSETQ. Deletions cut 4 bases from V and 2 bases from J, with 10 bases between. The CDR3 spells CASSMTTPGANVLTF. The CDR3 bases are TGCGCCAGCAGCATGACCACCCCTGGGGCCAACGTCCTGACTTTC. Full variable domain (rest looked up from reference TRBV5-1 and TRBJ2-6): KAGVTQTPRYLIKTRGQQVTLSCSPISGHRSVSWYQQTPGQGLQFLFEYFSETQRNKGNFPGRFSGRQFSNSRSEMNVSTLELGDSALYLCASSMTTPGANVLTFGAGSRLTVL.

This clonotype came up many times. The gene calls are TRBV7-9 and TRBJ2-2; D unclear. Trimming left V 6 bases short and J 4 bases short, with 12 bases between. The V gene's germline CDR1 is SEHNR and CDR2 FQNEAQ (reference sequence). The CDR3 covers 14 residues. Here the CDR3 reads CASRPLESTGELFF. CDR3 nucleotides: TGTGCCAGCAGACCGCTTGAGAGCACCGGGGAGCTGTTTTTT.

The rearrangement joins TRBV9 to TRBJ2-7; the D gene could be TRBD1 or TRBD2 (6 bases each). CDR1 SGDLS and CDR2 YYNGEE come from the germline V gene. This CDR3 spans 15 amino acids. V shed 0 bases and J shed 2 bases, with 12 bases lying between them. In DNA, the CDR3 is TGTGCCAGCAGCGTAGAGGGGGGATCTGCCTACGAGCAGTACTTC. Translating gives CASSVEGGSAYEQYF.

The gene calls are TRBV20-1 and TRBJ2-1; 12 positions match TRBD2. Germline trimming cut 3 bases from V and 2 bases from J; bases unmatched to any gene: 11. Germline CDR1 is DFQATT and CDR2 is SNEGSKA (reference sequence). The CDR3 extends over 18 amino acids. CDR3 amino acids: CSASGPGLAGGTYNEQFF. CDR3 bases: TGCAGTGCTAGTGGCCCCGGGCTAGCGGGAGGGACCTACAATGAGCAGTTCTTC.

This clonotype was counted at least ten times. CDR3 bases: TGTGCCAGCAGTTGGATCGGGGGCGCCTCCTACGAGCAGTACTTC. It codes for CASSWIGGASYEQYF. This chain links TRBV12-3 or TRBV12-4 with TRBJ2-7; D assignment may be TRBD1 or TRBD2 (6 bases each). V lost 4 bases and J lost 0, with 13 bases in between. This CDR3 contains 15 residues.

The chain combines TRBV29-1 with TRBJ2-7; 9 bases are shared with TRBD2. Germline-derived CDR1 and CDR2 are SQVTM and ANQGSEA. Germline trimming cut 6 bases from V and 2 bases from J; bases unmatched to any gene: 8. The CDR3 has 14 residues. The CDR3 reads CSVLRLAETYEQYF. DNA for the CDR3: TGCAGCGTCCTTCGACTAGCGGAGACCTACGAGCAGTACTTC.

This clonotype was found many times. V usage is TRBV7-9 and J usage is TRBJ2-5, with D possibly matching TRBD1 (6 bases). CDR1 is SEHNR, CDR2 FQNEAQ, per germline (reference sequence). The CDR3 sequence is 14 residues long. V lost 10 bases and J 2 bases, leaving 17 bases between the germline ends. The CDR3 bases are TGTGCCACCGCCCCTAGGACAGCACAAGAGACCCAGTACTTC. Amino acid sequence: CATAPRTAQETQYF.

This clonotype came up a few times. This sequence joins TRBV27 and TRBJ2-7; D ambiguous. Germline V gene data show CDR1 as MNHEY and CDR2 as SMNVEV (reference sequence). This CDR3 spans 13 amino acids. V dropped 2 bases and J dropped 3 bases, with 8 bases sitting between them. The CDR3 region has the DNA TGTGCCAGCAGTTTAGATTCCGGCTACGAGCAGTACTTC. Translating gives CASSLDSGYEQYF.

This clonotype has a handful of counts. The V call is TRBV9, the J call TRBJ2-3, with 7 bases lining up with TRBD2. CDR1 is SGDLS and CDR2 is YYNGEE in the germline V gene. The trim removed 2 bases at V and 1 base at J, leaving 7 bases unmatched. The CDR3 is 16 amino acids. CDR3 protein: CASSVLAEYRTDTQYF. CDR3 sequence (DNA): TGTGCCAGCAGCGTCCTAGCGGAGTACCGCACAGATACGCAGTATTTT.

This clonotype showed up just a few times. V gene TRBV3-1 combines with J gene TRBJ2-7; D is uncertain. The V end lost 0 bases, the J end lost 3 bases, and 12 bases lay between the germline ends. Germline-derived CDR1 and CDR2 are LGHDT and YNNKEL (reference sequence). This CDR3 has 15 residues. CDR3 region: CASSQDRIPDYEQYF. CDR3 bases: TGTGCCAGCAGCCAAGATAGGATTCCCGACTACGAGCAGTACTTC.

In nucleotides, the CDR3 is TGCGCCAGCAGCTTCCGGGTCAACAATGAGCAGTTCTTC. Protein product: CASSFRVNNEQFF. J is TRBJ2-1 and V is TRBV5-1; D ambiguous. V shed 2 bases and J shed 5 bases, with 8 bases lying between them. The V gene's germline CDR1 is SGHRS and CDR2 YFSETQ. CDR3 size: 13 residues.

This chain joins TRBV10-1 and TRBJ2-7; 7 bases agree with TRBD1. V lost 0 bases, J lost 7 bases, and 9 bases stayed unmatched. Germline CDR1 WNHNN, CDR2 SYGVQD (reference sequence). This CDR3 contains 15 residues. CDR3 amino acids: CASSESGGRVGEQYF. CDR3 DNA sequence: TGCGCCAGCAGTGAGTCAGGGGGCCGGGTAGGGGAGCAGTACTTC.

The chain combines TRBV6-1 with TRBJ1-2; TRBD1 might be the D (5 bases). Germline V gene data show CDR1 as MNHNS and CDR2 as SASEGT. V was clipped by 2 bases and J by 7 bases, with 14 bases between them. CDR3 length: 14 residues. The CDR3 here is CASSECTGGCGYTF. CDR3 nucleotide sequence: TGTGCCAGCAGTGAATGTACAGGAGGCTGTGGCTACACCTTC.

Only a few counts were recorded for this clonotype. The V call is TRBV18, the J call TRBJ2-1, with D unresolved. The V gene's germline CDR1 is KGHSH and CDR2 LQKENI. Deletions cut 1 base from V and 7 bases from J, with 17 bases between. The CDR3 has 16 residues. CDR3 residues: CASSPLLGSAGNEQFF. In DNA, the CDR3 is TGTGCCAGCTCACCACTCCTCGGATCCGCCGGGAATGAGCAGTTCTTC.

There are a few counts of this clonotype. The J gene is TRBJ2-7, the V gene TRBV29-1; 7 positions match TRBD2. This CDR3 spans 13 amino acids. Germline V gene sequence: CDR1 SQVTM, CDR2 ANQGSEA. Losses at the gene ends were 5 bases for V and 0 bases for J; bases not matched to a gene: 4. CDR3 coding DNA: TGCAGCGTTCCGGGACTAAGCTCCTACGAGCAGTACTTC. It specifies CSVPGLSSYEQYF.

This chain links TRBV3-1 with TRBJ2-3; D gene unclear. The germline V gene encodes CDR1 LGHDT and CDR2 YNNKEL (reference sequence). V shed 1 base and J shed 2 bases, with 10 bases lying between them. The CDR3 contains 15 residues. In DNA, the CDR3 is TGTGCCAGCAGCCAAGCTGTAGATGTCACAGATACGCAGTATTTT. Its translation: CASSQAVDVTDTQYF.

This clonotype was seen a handful of times. The chain joins TRBV27 to TRBJ2-1, with unresolved D. Germline V gene sequence: CDR1 MNHEY, CDR2 SMNVEV (reference sequence). This CDR3 is 14 amino acids long. The V end was cut by 3 bases, the J end by 6 bases, with 12 bases between. CDR3 coding DNA: TGTGCCAGCAGTTTTCCCTCCCGGCGCAATGAGCAGTTCTTC. This codes for CASSFPSRRNEQFF.

This clonotype was recorded a few times. This chain connects TRBV6-2 or TRBV6-3 to TRBJ1-3; D is ambiguous. The CDR3 is made up of 14 amino acids. CDR1 is MNHEY and CDR2 is SVGEGT in the germline V gene. Trimming shortened V by 2 bases and J by 1 base, and 6 bases separated the two germline ends. The CDR3 sequence: CASSYGPSGNTIYF. The CDR3 region has the DNA TGTGCCAGCAGTTACGGGCCATCTGGAAACACCATATATTTT.

This clonotype was observed a handful of times. The chain carries TRBV20-1 and TRBJ2-5; D is possibly TRBD2 (5 bases). CDR1 is DFQATT and CDR2 is SNEGSKA in the germline V gene (reference sequence). The V and J ends lost 3 bases and 1 base respectively, with 12 bases between them. CDR3 length: 14 residues. CDR3 sequence reads: CSARRAGPQETQYF. The CDR3 nucleotides are TGCAGTGCTAGGCGGGCAGGACCCCAAGAGACCCAGTACTTC.

This clonotype was observed many times. The chain joins TRBV12-3 or TRBV12-4 to TRBJ2-2, with D perhaps TRBD2 (6 bases). The CDR3 contains 12 residues. V was cut by 7 bases and J by 6 bases, with 9 bases left in between. The CDR3 DNA follows: TGTGCCAGCACTCCGGGGGCCGGGGAGCTGTTTTTT. Its protein is CASTPGAGELFF.

This clonotype occurred a few times. J is TRBJ1-2 and V is TRBV20-1; D remains unclear. V gave up 0 bases and J gave up 9 bases, with 17 bases separating them. Per germline, CDR1 DFQATT and CDR2 SNEGSKA (reference sequence). The CDR3 length is 14 residues. CDR3 nucleotide sequence: TGCAGTGCTAGAGATGCGGCCGCCGGACGGAGCTACACCTTC. As protein: CSARDAAAGRSYTF.

This clonotype was detected only a few times. The chain combines TRBV12-3 or TRBV12-4 with TRBJ1-1; D might be TRBD1 (5 bases). The CDR3 runs 13 residues. V lost 8 bases and J lost 0, with 10 bases in between. The CDR3 sequence is CASSGAMNTEAFF. In DNA form, the CDR3 reads TGTGCCAGCTCCGGGGCTATGAACACTGAAGCTTTCTTT.

This clonotype was seen at least ten times. The rearrangement links TRBV12-3 or TRBV12-4 to TRBJ2-1, with D perhaps given as TRBD1 or TRBD2 (5 bases each). The V end lost 6 bases, the J end lost 7 bases, and 10 bases lay between the germline ends. This CDR3 is 12 amino acids long. The CDR3 DNA follows: TGTGCCAGCAGCCCGGGGACGAATGAGCAGTTCTTC. This encodes CASSPGTNEQFF.

This clonotype showed up many times. V and J are TRBV4-2 and TRBJ1-5; perhaps TRBD1 as D (5 bases). Germline V gives CDR1 LGHNA, CDR2 YNFKEQ. The CDR3 has 15 amino acids. Trimming cost V 0 bases and J 8 bases, with 14 bases left between them. In DNA, the CDR3 is TGTGCCAGCAGCCAAGATCACGGGGCTCGAGAGCCCCAGCATTTT. It translates to CASSQDHGAREPQHF.

The table lists this clonotype with a few counts. The CDR3 is CASFLHKNTEAFF. The CDR3 coding sequence is TGTGCCAGCTTCCTCCACAAGAACACTGAAGCTTTCTTT. The genes are TRBV18 and TRBJ1-1; no clear D. The V gene's germline CDR1 is KGHSH and CDR2 LQKENI. The germline V and J ends were trimmed by 7 bases and 1 base, with 10 bases remaining between them. This CDR3 region has 13 residues.

This clonotype appeared a few times. This chain connects TRBV6-2 or TRBV6-3 to TRBJ2-7, with no clear D. This CDR3 comprises 15 residues. V was cut by 4 bases and J by 3 bases, with 16 bases left in between. Germline V lookup: CDR1 MNHEY, CDR2 SVGEGT. CDR3 in DNA: TGTGCCAGCAGTTCACCCTCTACGCGGCTCTACGAGCAGTACTTC. Translated: CASSSPSTRLYEQYF.

This clonotype was detected many times. The chain links TRBV29-1 to TRBJ2-1; no definite D call. Germline V gene sequence: CDR1 SQVTM, CDR2 ANQGSEA. The CDR3 contains 12 residues. The germline V and J ends were trimmed by 1 base and 8 bases, with 9 bases remaining between them. This CDR3 is CSVEGLTDEQFF. As DNA, the CDR3 is TGCAGCGTTGAAGGACTGACGGATGAGCAGTTCTTC.